Below, 14 T cell receptor beta chains from the same sample are listed, as sequenced in a study of Ad26.COV2.S vaccination and SARS-CoV-2 variants. Treatment of the sample: 15 to 20 received Ad26.COV2.S at low or high dose, single or two shots; five or six received placebo; per-sample allocation not given. Sampling took place 63 days after the first vaccine or placebo injection. Clones were sequenced by immunoSEQ multiplex PCR, and TCRdb holds only the in-frame ones, with some missing. Of about 330,000 clones listed, almost 90% are singletons. The sequencing here drew on peripheral blood, taken in a trial of Ad26.COV2.S vaccine versus placebo. These receptor sequences come from a person aged 18-65 years who received the Ad26.COV2.S COVID-19 vaccine or a placebo.

This chain links TRBV11-2 with TRBJ1-1; TRBD1 matches 7 bases. The CDR3 covers 13 residues. The V gene's germline CDR1 is SGHAT and CDR2 FQNNGV. V gave up 4 bases and J gave up 8 bases; unmatched junction bases: 7. In DNA form, the CDR3 reads TGTGCCAGCAGCTGGGGACAGCTTGAAGAAGCTTTCTTT. This encodes CASSWGQLEEAFF. The whole variable domain, filled in from reference TRBV11-2 and TRBJ1-1, reads EAGVAQSPRYKIIEKRQSVAFWCNPISGHATLYWYQQILGQGPKLLIQFQNNGVVDDSQLPKDRFSAERLKGVDSTLKIQPAKLEDSAVYLCASSWGQLEEAFFGQGTRLTVV.

The chain has TRBV18 and TRBJ1-1; no reliable D call. CDR3 length: 14 residues. V lost 2 bases and J lost 4, with 11 bases in between. Germline lookup yields CDR1 KGHSH and CDR2 LQKENI. CDR3 in amino acids: CASSPSSQSTEAFF. In nucleotides, the CDR3 is TGTGCCAGCTCACCAAGTTCACAGTCCACTGAAGCTTTCTTT.

The chain has TRBV5-4 and TRBJ2-5; D ambiguous. Germline loops: CDR1 SGHNT, CDR2 YYREEE (reference sequence). The CDR3 contains 14 residues. V was clipped by 1 base and J by 1 base, with 8 bases between them. The CDR3 here is CASSLNAGQETQYF. In DNA form, the CDR3 reads TGTGCCAGCAGCTTGAATGCCGGCCAAGAGACCCAGTACTTC. Drawing the rest from reference TRBV5-4 and TRBJ2-5, the complete variable domain is ETGVTQSPTHLIKTRGQQVTLRCSSQSGHNTVSWYQQALGQGPQFIFQYYREEENGRGNFPPRFSGLQFPNYSSELNVNALELDDSALYLCASSLNAGQETQYFGPGTRLLVL.

CDR3 sequence: CASKGPTSGEVDTEAFF. DNA for the CDR3: TGTGCCAGCAAGGGTCCGACGTCGGGGGAAGTGGACACTGAAGCTTTCTTT. The chain links TRBV28 to TRBJ1-1, with a tentative D call TRBD1 (5 bases). The V gene lost 7 bases and the J gene lost 3 bases, with 24 bases spanning the gap. This CDR3 comprises 17 residues. CDR1 MDHEN and CDR2 SYDVKM come from the germline V gene.

This clone was detected many times. J is TRBJ2-2 and V is TRBV4-3, with D perhaps TRBD2 (6 bases). V was pared by 0 bases and J by 0 bases, with 17 bases between. Germline V CDR1 and CDR2: LGHNA, YSLEER. This CDR3 has 19 amino acids. The CDR3 protein is CASSQDRVSGTTNTGELFF. Written as DNA, the CDR3 is TGCGCCAGCAGCCAAGATCGGGTTAGCGGAACGACGAACACCGGGGAGCTGTTTTTT.

This clone was detected only a few times. V and J are TRBV27 and TRBJ2-2; no reliable D call. V was shortened by 6 bases and J by 3 bases, with 5 bases between the two germline ends. Germline V gives CDR1 MNHEY, CDR2 SMNVEV (reference sequence). The CDR3 spans 12 residues. The DNA of the CDR3 is TGTGCCAGCAGAGGATACACCGGGGAGCTGTTTTTT. Translated: CASRGYTGELFF.

The chain combines TRBV5-1 with TRBJ1-2; 11 bases map to TRBD1. This CDR3 has 15 amino acids. Unmatched junction bases numbered 9, after V lost 5 bases and J lost 6 bases. From germline, CDR1 is SGHRS and CDR2 YFSETQ. CDR3 loop: CASSFGDRGTHGYTF. CDR3 DNA sequence: TGCGCCAGCAGTTTCGGGGACAGGGGGACCCATGGCTACACCTTC.

In this sample, this clone turned up a few times. J is TRBJ2-2 and V is TRBV29-1; a weak D match, TRBD1 (5 bases). The CDR3 consists of 15 residues. V lost 5 bases, J lost 1 base, and 14 bases lay in between. CDR1 is SQVTM and CDR2 is ANQGSEA in the germline V gene. In nucleotides, the CDR3 is TGCAGCGTTTGGGAAAACCAGGGGAACACCGGGGAGCTGTTTTTT. This gives the protein CSVWENQGNTGELFF.

The V call is TRBV16, the J call TRBJ1-2; D ambiguous. The CDR3 has 12 residues. The V end was cut by 4 bases, the J end by 1 base, with 4 bases between. CDR1 is KGHSY, CDR2 FQNENV, per germline. In DNA, the CDR3 is TGTGCCAGCAGCCTTAGTAACTATGGCTACACCTTC. Translated, it gives CASSLSNYGYTF.

This clone was recorded only once. The V gene is TRBV2, the J gene TRBJ2-1; D is unresolved. The CDR3 length is 13 residues. Trimming removed 1 base from V and 10 bases from J, with 11 bases in between. Germline lookup yields CDR1 SNHLY and CDR2 FYNNEI. CDR3 nucleotide sequence: TGTGCCAGCAGTGAAGGCCGGTTGGAAGAGCAGTTCTTC. It yields the protein CASSEGRLEEQFF.

V gene TRBV5-6 combines with J gene TRBJ1-1, with 7 bases that match TRBD1. Germline values: CDR1 SGHDT, CDR2 YYEEEE. Trimming at V came to 4 bases and at J to 7 bases, leaving 7 bases not matched to a gene. The length of the CDR3 is 13 residues. The CDR3 protein is CASSGDSSGEAFF. For the CDR3, the DNA is TGTGCCAGCAGCGGGGACAGCTCGGGTGAAGCTTTCTTT.

This clone was counted only a few times. This chain joins TRBV7-9 and TRBJ1-2; the match to TRBD1 covers 9 bases. This CDR3 comprises 15 residues. Trimming took 4 bases from V and 2 from J; bases not matched to a gene: 5. CDR1 is SEHNR, CDR2 FQNEAQ, per germline (reference sequence). CDR3 DNA sequence: TGTGCCAGCAGCTCATATGACAGGGGGAACTATGGCTACACCTTC. Its protein is CASSSYDRGNYGYTF.

The J gene is TRBJ1-1, the V gene TRBV7-9; D ambiguous. Trimming removed 6 bases at V and 3 bases at J, with 17 bases between. CDR1 and CDR2 from the germline V gene are SEHNR and FQNEAQ (reference sequence). This CDR3 is 15 amino acids long. The DNA of the CDR3 is TGTGCCAGCAGTCTTCTGGGGAGGGTGGACACTGAAGCTTTCTTT. It encodes CASSLLGRVDTEAFF. Using reference TRBV7-9 and TRBJ1-1 for the parts outside the CDR3, the full variable domain is DTGVSQNPRHKITKRGQNVTFRCDPISEHNRLYWYRQTLGQGPEFLTYFQNEAQLEKSRLLSDRFSAERPKGSFSTLEIQRTEQGDSAMYLCASSLLGRVDTEAFFGQGTRLTVV.

The chain combines TRBV7-6 with TRBJ1-2, with 9 bases identical to TRBD1. Trimming removed 5 bases from V and 4 bases from J; junction bases left unmatched: 14. The germline gives CDR1 SGHVS, CDR2 FNYEAQ. This CDR3 spans 17 amino acids. CDR3 sequence reads: CASSPGTGKPSIYGYTF. The CDR3 DNA sequence: TGTGCCAGCAGCCCGGGGACAGGGAAACCCTCAATCTATGGCTACACCTTC.